This T cell receptor beta chain originates from a study of PD-1 blockade in classical Hodgkin lymphoma. V was pared by 3 bases and J by 0 bases, with 7 bases between. Germline V gives CDR1 SNHLY, CDR2 FYNNEI. The CDR3 covers 14 residues. The data were produced by immunoSEQ multiplex PCR, yet TCRdb's version contains in-frame clones alone and is incomplete. The sample has about 12,000 clones, 85% to 90% seen once. As concerns this clone: What it binds is not known.

Every patient experienced relapse after autologous stem cell transplantation, and brentuximab vedotin exposure varied. Magnetic negative selection served to purify CD4+ T cells out of PBMCs that had been thawed. Complete response, partial response or progressive disease constituted the best response categories observed. The study's findings and limits: Repertoires differed for reasons still undefined, possibly disease activity or prior therapy. Reports described newly diagnosed patients as having lower baseline TCR diversity than healthy donors. Patients were excluded if nivolumab began under 1 year after ASCT (the autologous transplant).

This sequence originates from a human donor with classical Hodgkin lymphoma. Sequencing was performed on CD4+ T cells from blood, taken at baseline. The gene calls are TRBV2 and TRBJ2-3; unclear D gene. As DNA, the CDR3 is TGTGCCAGCAGTGAGGGTAGGAGCACAGATACGCAGTATTTT. The encoded protein is CASSEGRSTDTQYF.